This T cell receptor (beta chain) was recorded in a study of blood T cell repertoires in COVID-19. The sample holds a few counts of this clone. Unmatched junction bases numbered 14, after V lost 8 bases and J lost 12 bases. The CDR3 runs 15 residues. Germline-derived CDR1 and CDR2 are LNHDA and SQIVND (reference sequence). TCRdb's copy holds only in-frame clones and misses some; the assay was immunoSEQ multiplex PCR. The repertoire holds over 200,000 clones, with around 90% as singletons. The specimen sequenced was peripheral blood. This receptor was identified in a man aged 55 to 70 who had recovered from COVID-19. The chain is built from TRBV19 and TRBJ2-1; 12 bases are shared with TRBD2. Written as DNA, the CDR3 is TGTGCCAGTCGATATACCCCACTAGCGGGGGGCCGGCAGTTCTTC. This sequence encodes CASRYTPLAGGRQFF. Full variable domain (outside the CDR3, taken from reference TRBV19 and TRBJ2-1): DGGITQSPKYLFRKEGQNVTLSCEQNLNHDAMYWYRQDPGQGLRLIYYSQIVNDFQKGDIAEGYSVSREKKESFPLTVTSAQKNPTAFYLCASRYTPLAGGRQFFGPGTRLTVL.